This TCR beta chain emerged from a study of metastatic and nonmetastatic thyroid tumors. This clone was found many times. This CDR3 comprises 16 residues. Germline V gives CDR1 DFQATT, CDR2 SNEGSKA (reference sequence). Trimming cost V 3 bases and J 4 bases, with 22 bases left between them. TCRdb reprocessed the PCR reads via MiXCR. This sample has about 20,000 clones, with about 10% found just once. Each patient came to thyroid surgery without any prior treatment (of any kind). Sequencing was done on a sample of blood. The V and J genes are TRBV20-1 and TRBJ2-7; TRBD2 is a possible D gene (5 bases). The source of this sequence is a female donor with papillary thyroid cancer or a benign thyroid nodule (not recorded which). Some clones in this sample may be carry-over from other donors' samples. CDR3 sequence reads: CSASGESPLSIYEQYF. The CDR3 nucleotides read TGCAGTGCTAGCGGGGAGTCCCCTCTATCCATATACGAGCAGTACTTC.